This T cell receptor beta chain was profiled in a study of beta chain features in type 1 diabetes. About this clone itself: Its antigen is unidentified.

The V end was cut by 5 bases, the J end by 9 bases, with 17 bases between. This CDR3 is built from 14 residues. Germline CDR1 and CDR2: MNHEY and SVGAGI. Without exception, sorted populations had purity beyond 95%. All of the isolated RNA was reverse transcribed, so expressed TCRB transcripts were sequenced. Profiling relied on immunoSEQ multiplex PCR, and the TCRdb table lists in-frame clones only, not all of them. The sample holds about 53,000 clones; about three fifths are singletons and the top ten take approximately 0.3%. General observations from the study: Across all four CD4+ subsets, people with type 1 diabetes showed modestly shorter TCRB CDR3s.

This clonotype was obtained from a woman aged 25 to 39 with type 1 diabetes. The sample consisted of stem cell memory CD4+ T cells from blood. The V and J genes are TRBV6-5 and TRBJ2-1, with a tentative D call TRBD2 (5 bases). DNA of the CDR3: TGTGCCAGCAGTGTTGACTTTGAGAGGGCTGAGCAGTTCTTC. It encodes CASSVDFERAEQFF.